This TCR beta chain emerged from a study of Ad26.COV2.S vaccination and SARS-CoV-2 variants. For the study at large: By the intramuscular route, Ad26.COV2.S was given once, or twice 56 days apart.

Regarding treatment: some 19 received Ad26.COV2.S at low or high dose, single or two shots; 5 received placebo; per-sample allocation not given. Repertoires come from day 63 after the first vaccine or placebo injection. An adult aged 18-55 years in Boston served as the donor. Vaccine was an Ad26 vector expressing Wuhan-strain SARS-CoV-2 spike. Worth noting for this clone: Its antigen remains unknown.

This CDR3 region has 15 residues. The trim removed 5 bases at V and 3 bases at J, leaving 10 bases unmatched. The V gene's germline CDR1 is SGHAT and CDR2 FQNNGV. Study-wide points: Vaccine recipients posted higher spike-specific TCR breadth than their placebo counterparts.

Sequencing was performed with immunoSEQ multiplex PCR; in TCRdb, only in-frame clones are kept and a portion is missing. The data show 300,000 to 350,000 clones, with 85% to 90% seen just once and approximately 5% held by the top ten. The gene calls are TRBV11-2 and TRBJ2-7, with 7 bases fitting TRBD1. The sequence came from a person aged 18-60 years who received the Ad26.COV2.S COVID-19 vaccine or a placebo. Sequenced here: peripheral blood, sampled in a trial of Ad26.COV2.S vaccine versus placebo. The CDR3 DNA follows: TGTGCCAGCAGCGGATTACGGGGACAGCACTACGAGCAGTACTTC. The encoded protein is CASSGLRGQHYEQYF. The full variable domain, with the rest looked up from reference TRBV11-2 and TRBJ2-7, is EAGVAQSPRYKIIEKRQSVAFWCNPISGHATLYWYQQILGQGPKLLIQFQNNGVVDDSQLPKDRFSAERLKGVDSTLKIQPAKLEDSAVYLCASSGLRGQHYEQYFGPGTRLTVT.